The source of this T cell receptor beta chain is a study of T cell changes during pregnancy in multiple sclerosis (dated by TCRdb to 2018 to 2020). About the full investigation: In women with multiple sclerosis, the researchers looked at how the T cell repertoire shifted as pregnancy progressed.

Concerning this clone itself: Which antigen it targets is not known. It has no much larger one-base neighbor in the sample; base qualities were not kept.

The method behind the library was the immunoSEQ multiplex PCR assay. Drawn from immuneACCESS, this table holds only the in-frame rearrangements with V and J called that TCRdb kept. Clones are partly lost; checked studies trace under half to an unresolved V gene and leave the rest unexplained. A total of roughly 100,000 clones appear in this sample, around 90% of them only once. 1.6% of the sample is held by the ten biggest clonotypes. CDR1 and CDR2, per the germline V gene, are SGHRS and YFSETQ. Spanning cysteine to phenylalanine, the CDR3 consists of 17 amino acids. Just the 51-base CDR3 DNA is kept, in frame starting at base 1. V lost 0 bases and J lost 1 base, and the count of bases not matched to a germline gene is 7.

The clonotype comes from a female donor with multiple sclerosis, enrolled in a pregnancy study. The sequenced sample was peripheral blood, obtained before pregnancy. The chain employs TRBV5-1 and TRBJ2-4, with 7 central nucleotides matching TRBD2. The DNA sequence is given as TGCGCCAGCAGCTTGGTTGCGGGAGTGGCGGCCAAAAACATTCAGTACTTC. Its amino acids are CASSLVAGVAAKNIQYF.